One T cell receptor beta chain is described in this entry. This record belongs to a study of graft-versus-host responses after intestinal transplantation. The assay was immunoSEQ multiplex PCR, and TCRdb's table has in-frame clones only and misses some. The table includes about 21,000 clones, about half detected once. Looked up from germline, CDR1 is KGHSH and CDR2 is LQKENI. The CDR3 is 17 residues long. V shed 2 bases, J shed 0 bases, and the junction held 7 bases outside the gene matches. This rearrangement joins TRBV18 to TRBJ1-1, with 9 bases lining up with TRBD1. This specimen consisted of alloreactive CD4+ T cells from a mixed lymphocyte reaction culture, obtained before intestinal transplant. Sample subset: CFSE-low proliferating T cells sorted from roughly six-day pre-transplant mixed lymphocyte reaction (GvH or HvG direction). This receptor was obtained from a human patient who received an intestinal transplant. The CDR3 DNA reads as TGTGCCAGCTCACCAGGCCCCGGGACAGGGATGAACACTGAAGCTTTCTTT. The encoded protein is CASSPGPGTGMNTEAFF.